This T cell receptor (beta chain) originates from a study of cytotoxic CD8 clonotypes in ibrutinib-treated CLL. Study summary: Across the patients, some eleven were relapsed/refractory, roughly 14 treatment-naive and 17 to 18 IGHV unmutated. Partial responses totalled roughly 24 and complete responses 2; after median about six years, about 15 remained remitted and around twelve progressed. After treatment lasting a median roughly 13 months, range 6 to 36, response samples were collected. Findings of the study overall: Clonality went up at the time of ibrutinib response, stayed stable in sustained remission, and later dropped back toward its baseline level at progression.

With 3 bases clipped from V and 6 bases from J, the junction kept 7 bases outside the gene matches. The CDR3 consists of 15 residues. The germline V gene has CDR1 LNHDA and CDR2 SQIVND (reference sequence). A note on this clone: No antigen is known for it.

The repertoire was sequenced with immunoSEQ multiplex PCR; TCRdb's copy has only in-frame clones and lacks some. The sample carries about 45,000 clones, approximately 65% recorded once. The rearrangement uses TRBV19 and TRBJ1-5; 8 bases agree with TRBD1. This TCR was recovered from a human donor with chronic lymphocytic leukemia. The sequences come from PBMCs, collected after 24 months of ibrutinib treatment. The DNA of the CDR3 is TGTGCCAGTAGTATCCCAGGGGGCCTAGGTCAGCCCCAGCATTTT. It specifies CASSIPGGLGQPQHF. Complete variable domain (other parts from reference TRBV19 and TRBJ1-5): DGGITQSPKYLFRKEGQNVTLSCEQNLNHDAMYWYRQDPGQGLRLIYYSQIVNDFQKGDIAEGYSVSREKKESFPLTVTSAQKNPTAFYLCASSIPGGLGQPQHFGDGTRLSIL.